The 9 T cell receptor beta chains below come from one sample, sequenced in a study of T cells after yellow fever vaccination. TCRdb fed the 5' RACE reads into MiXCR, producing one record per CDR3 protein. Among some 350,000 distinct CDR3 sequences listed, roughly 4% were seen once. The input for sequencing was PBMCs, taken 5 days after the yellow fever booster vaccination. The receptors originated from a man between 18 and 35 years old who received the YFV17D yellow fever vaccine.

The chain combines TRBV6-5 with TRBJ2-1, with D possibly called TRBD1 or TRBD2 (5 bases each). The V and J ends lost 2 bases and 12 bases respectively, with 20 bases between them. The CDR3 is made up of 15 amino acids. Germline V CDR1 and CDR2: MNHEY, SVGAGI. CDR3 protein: CASSYRGGGPSGQFF. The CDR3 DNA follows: TGTGCCAGCAGTTACAGGGGCGGAGGTCCCTCTGGGCAGTTCTTC.

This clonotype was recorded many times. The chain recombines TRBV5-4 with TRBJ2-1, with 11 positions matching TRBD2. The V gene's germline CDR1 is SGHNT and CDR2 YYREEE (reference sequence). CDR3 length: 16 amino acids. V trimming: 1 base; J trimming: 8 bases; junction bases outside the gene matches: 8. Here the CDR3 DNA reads TGTGCCAGCAGCTTGCGGCTAGCGGGGGGAGGCGATGAGCAGTTCTTC. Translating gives CASSLRLAGGGDEQFF.

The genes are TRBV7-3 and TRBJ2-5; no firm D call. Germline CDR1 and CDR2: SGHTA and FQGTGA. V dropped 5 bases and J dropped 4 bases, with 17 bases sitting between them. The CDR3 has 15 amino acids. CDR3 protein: CASSANLERGETQYF. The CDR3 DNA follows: TGTGCCAGCAGCGCCAACTTGGAGCGAGGAGAGACCCAGTACTTC.

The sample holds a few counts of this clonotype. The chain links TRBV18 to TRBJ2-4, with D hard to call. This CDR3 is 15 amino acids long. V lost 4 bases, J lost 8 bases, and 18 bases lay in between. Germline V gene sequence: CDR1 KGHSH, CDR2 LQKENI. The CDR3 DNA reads TGTGCCAGCTCACTTTTACACACGACCACCGACATTCAGTACTTC. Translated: CASSLLHTTTDIQYF.

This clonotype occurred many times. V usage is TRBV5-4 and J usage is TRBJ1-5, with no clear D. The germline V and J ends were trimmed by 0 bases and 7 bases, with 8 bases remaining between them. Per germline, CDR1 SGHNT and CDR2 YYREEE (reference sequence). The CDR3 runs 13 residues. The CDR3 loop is CASSLEGGQPQHF. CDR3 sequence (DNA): TGTGCCAGCAGCTTGGAAGGAGGCCAGCCCCAGCATTTT. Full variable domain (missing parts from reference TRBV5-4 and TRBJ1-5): ETGVTQSPTHLIKTRGQQVTLRCSSQSGHNTVSWYQQALGQGPQFIFQYYREEENGRGNFPPRFSGLQFPNYSSELNVNALELDDSALYLCASSLEGGQPQHFGDGTRLSIL.

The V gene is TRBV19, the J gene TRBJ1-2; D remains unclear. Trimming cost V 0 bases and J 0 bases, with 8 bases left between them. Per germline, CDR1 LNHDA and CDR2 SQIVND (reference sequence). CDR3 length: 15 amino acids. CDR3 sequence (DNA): TGTGCCAGTAGTATAGACAGGTTAGCTAACTATGGCTACACCTTC. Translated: CASSIDRLANYGYTF. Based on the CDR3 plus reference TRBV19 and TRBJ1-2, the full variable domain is DGGITQSPKYLFRKEGQNVTLSCEQNLNHDAMYWYRQDPGQGLRLIYYSQIVNDFQKGDIAEGYSVSREKKESFPLTVTSAQKNPTAFYLCASSIDRLANYGYTFGSGTRLTVV.

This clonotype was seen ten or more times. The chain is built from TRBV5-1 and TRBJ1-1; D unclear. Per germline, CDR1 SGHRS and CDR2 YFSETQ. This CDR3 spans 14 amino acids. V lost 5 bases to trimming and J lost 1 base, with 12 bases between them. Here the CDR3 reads CASRLLEGNTEAFF. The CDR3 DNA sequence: TGCGCCAGCAGGCTCCTGGAGGGGAACACTGAAGCTTTCTTT.

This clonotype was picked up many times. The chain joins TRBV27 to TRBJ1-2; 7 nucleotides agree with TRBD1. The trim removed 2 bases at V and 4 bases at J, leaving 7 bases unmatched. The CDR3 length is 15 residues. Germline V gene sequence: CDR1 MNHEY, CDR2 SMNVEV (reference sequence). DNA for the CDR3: TGTGCCAGCAGTTTAACCGTCGACAGGGTCTATGGCTACACCTTC. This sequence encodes CASSLTVDRVYGYTF.

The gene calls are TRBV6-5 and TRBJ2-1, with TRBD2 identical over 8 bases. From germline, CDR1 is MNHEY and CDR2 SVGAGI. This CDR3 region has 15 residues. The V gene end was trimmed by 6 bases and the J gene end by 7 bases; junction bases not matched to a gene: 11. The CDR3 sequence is CASSRSGGPTNEQFF. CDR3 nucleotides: TGTGCCAGCAGCCGGTCGGGGGGGCCAACGAATGAGCAGTTCTTC.